Below, 8 T cell receptor beta chains from the same sample are listed, as sequenced in a study of CD8 T cells in ankylosing spondylitis. TCRdb ran MiXCR on the 5' RACE reads and lists one entry per CDR3 protein. The data show around 31,000 distinct CDR3 sequences, 30% seen once. Sequences were obtained from synovial fluid, either unsorted or a sorted T cell fraction (not recorded which). Every receptor here comes from a male donor with ankylosing spondylitis.

J is TRBJ2-1 and V is TRBV12-3 or TRBV12-4, with no clear D. This CDR3 has 11 amino acids. The germline V and J ends were trimmed by 7 bases and 5 bases, with 6 bases remaining between them. CDR3 coding DNA: TGTGCCAGCACTCTGAACAATGAGCAGTTCTTC. This codes for CASTLNNEQFF.

The gene calls are TRBV20-1 and TRBJ2-7; D unresolved. This CDR3 region has 13 residues. CDR1 is DFQATT, CDR2 SNEGSKA, per germline (reference sequence). Trimming left V 2 bases short and J 0 bases short, with 8 bases between. This CDR3 reads CSARPKASYEQYV. The CDR3 DNA reads TGCAGTGCTAGACCGAAAGCCTCCTACGAGCAGTACGTC.

This chain links TRBV27 with TRBJ2-7; 10 positions match TRBD2. V trimming: 7 bases; J trimming: 2 bases; junction bases outside the gene matches: 5. Germline V gives CDR1 MNHEY, CDR2 SMNVEV (reference sequence). The CDR3 length is 14 residues. The CDR3 protein is CASKVGLAAYEQYF. The CDR3 coding sequence is TGTGCCAGCAAAGTCGGACTAGCGGCCTACGAGCAGTACTTC.

The chain carries TRBV4-2 and TRBJ2-7, with TRBD2 as a possible D gene (6 bases). The CDR3 spans 17 residues. V was clipped by 1 base and J by 1 base, with 17 bases between them. Germline loops: CDR1 LGHNA, CDR2 YNFKEQ. Written as DNA, the CDR3 is TGTGCCAGCAGCCAAGCCCTCGTAGCGGAAAAATCCTACGAGCAGTACTTC. Translating it yields CASSQALVAEKSYEQYF.

This clonotype was picked up a small number of times. This chain uses TRBV24-1 with TRBJ2-5, with TRBD1 matching over 11 bases. V lost 4 bases and J lost 2; bases outside the gene matches: 8. The length of the CDR3 is 17 residues. The germline V gene encodes CDR1 KGHDR and CDR2 SFDVKD. DNA of the CDR3: TGTGCCACCAGTGACCCCTTCCGGGACAGGGGGCAAGAGACCCAGTACTTC. As protein: CATSDPFRDRGQETQYF.

This chain uses TRBV7-9 with TRBJ2-1, with 12 bases lining up with TRBD2. Germline lookup yields CDR1 SEHNR and CDR2 FQNEAQ (reference sequence). The CDR3 consists of 15 residues. V shed 5 bases and J 7 bases; nucleotides not matched to a gene: 6. CDR3 sequence: CASSRLAGVKNEQFF. CDR3 DNA: TGTGCCAGCAGCCGACTAGCGGGAGTTAAGAATGAGCAGTTCTTC.

The rearrangement uses TRBV2 and TRBJ1-1; tentative D call: TRBD1 (5 bases). V gave up 10 bases and J gave up 0 bases, with 12 bases separating them. The germline V gene encodes CDR1 SNHLY and CDR2 FYNNEI. CDR3 length: 13 residues. The DNA of the CDR3 is TGTGCCATTTCGACAGACATGAACACTGAAGCTTTCTTT. Protein sequence: CAISTDMNTEAFF. Combining the CDR3 with reference TRBV2 and TRBJ1-1 gives the whole variable domain EPEVTQTPSHQVTQMGQEVILRCVPISNHLYFYWYRQILGQKVEFLVSFYNNEISEKSEIFDDQFSVERPDGSNFTLKIRSTKLEDSAMYFCAISTDMNTEAFFGQGTRLTVV.

The J gene is TRBJ2-3, the V gene TRBV11-2; the D gene is possibly TRBD2 (7 bases). Trimming removed 5 bases at V and 3 bases at J, with 24 bases between. CDR1 is SGHAT and CDR2 is FQNNGV in the germline V gene. This CDR3 region has 18 residues. CDR3 DNA: TGTGCCAGCAGCCCCACGATGAGGGGGAGGGCCTTAACAGATACGCAGTATTTT. Its protein product is CASSPTMRGRALTDTQYF. The entire variable domain, with the rest obtained from reference TRBV11-2 and TRBJ2-3, is as follows: EAGVAQSPRYKIIEKRQSVAFWCNPISGHATLYWYQQILGQGPKLLIQFQNNGVVDDSQLPKDRFSAERLKGVDSTLKIQPAKLEDSAVYLCASSPTMRGRALTDTQYFGPGTRLTVL.